This passage covers 19 T cell receptor beta chains from one sample sequenced in a study of T cells in Graves' hyperthyroidism and ophthalmopathy. What was amplified from RNA transcripts were TCR beta CDR3 regions. The primer set for the first-round RT-PCR of the TCR CDR3 was HTBI. TCRdb processed the multiplex PCR reads anew with MiXCR; each CDR3 protein has one entry. The sample has some 600,000 distinct CDR3 sequences, 14% seen once. Sequenced: blood. Every receptor here comes from a woman in her twenties or thirties with Graves' hyperthyroidism that later progressed to Graves' ophthalmopathy.

This clonotype has just a few counts. The J gene is TRBJ1-1, the V gene TRBV14, with a possible D match to TRBD1 (5 bases). Germline values: CDR1 SGHDN, CDR2 FVKESK. This CDR3 spans 14 amino acids. Deletions cut 3 bases from V and 4 bases from J, with 12 bases between. CDR3 residues: CASSHIQGPTEAFF. DNA for the CDR3: TGTGCCAGCAGCCATATTCAGGGACCCACTGAAGCTTTCTTT.

This clonotype has more than one count but fewer than ten. The chain couples TRBV7-6 to TRBJ2-7, with 11 nucleotides matching TRBD2. This CDR3 has 16 amino acids. J lost 3 bases, V lost 5 bases, and 9 bases had no gene match. Germline values: CDR1 SGHVS, CDR2 FNYEAQ. CDR3 protein: CASSPPTSGTLYEQYF. The DNA of the CDR3 is TGTGCCAGCAGCCCTCCGACTAGCGGGACACTCTACGAGCAGTACTTC. Drawing the rest from reference TRBV7-6 and TRBJ2-7, the complete variable domain is GAGVSQSPRYKVTKRGQDVALRCDPISGHVSLYWYRQALGQGPEFLTYFNYEAQQDKSGLPNDRFSAERPEGSISTLTIQRTEQRDSAMYRCASSPPTSGTLYEQYFGPGTRLTVT.

This clonotype was found many times. The chain is built from TRBV11-3 and TRBJ2-2, with 8 bases that match TRBD2. CDR1 is SGHNT and CDR2 is YENEEA in the germline V gene. CDR3 length: 12 residues. The V and J ends lost 8 bases and 6 bases, in that order; junction bases with no gene match: 2. CDR3 protein: CASRRGAGELFF. The CDR3, as DNA: TGTGCCAGCCGGCGGGGGGCCGGGGAGCTGTTTTTT. Supplemented by reference TRBV11-3 and TRBJ2-2, the full variable domain reads EAGVVQSPRYKIIEKKQPVAFWCNPISGHNTLYWYLQNLGQGPELLIRYENEEAVDDSQLPKDRFSAERLKGVDSTLKIQPAELGDSAVYLCASRRGAGELFFGEGSRLTVL.

On this clonotype: This could be a read error, since a much larger clone is one nucleotide away. This sequence joins TRBV20-1 and TRBJ2-3, with D unclear. Per the germline V gene, CDR1 is DFQATT and CDR2 is SNEGSKA (reference sequence). The CDR3 runs to 10 residues. The CDR3 spells CGFNTDTQYF. As DNA, the CDR3 is TGCGGATTTAACACAGATACGCAGTATTTT.

A few counts support this clonotype. This rearrangement joins TRBV7-9 to TRBJ1-1, with 10 bases identical to TRBD1. Germline trimming cut 5 bases from V and 7 bases from J; bases unmatched to any gene: 10. CDR1 is SEHNR and CDR2 is FQNEAQ in the germline V gene (reference sequence). The CDR3 length is 15 residues. The CDR3 bases are TGTGCCAGCAGCGTAGACAGACAGGGGGCTATTGAAGCTTTCTTT. It encodes CASSVDRQGAIEAFF.

This clonotype was picked up many times. V usage is TRBV20-1 and J usage is TRBJ1-1; D is ambiguous. V was pared by 6 bases and J by 2 bases, with 7 bases between. This CDR3 is 11 amino acids long. Germline assignment: CDR1 DFQATT and CDR2 SNEGSKA (reference sequence). The CDR3 nucleotides are TGCAGTGCCAGCGACAACACTGAAGCTTTCTTT. Translation: CSASDNTEAFF.

The rearrangement links TRBV12-3 or TRBV12-4 to TRBJ1-2, with D tentatively TRBD1 (5 bases). CDR3 length: 15 amino acids. The V end lost 2 bases, the J end lost 8 bases, and 18 bases lay between the germline ends. CDR3 loop: CASSLRGASGGGYTF. CDR3 DNA sequence: TGTGCCAGCAGTTTAAGAGGGGCCAGCGGAGGAGGCTACACCTTC.

There are many counts of this clonotype. V and J are TRBV28 and TRBJ2-7; D remains ambiguous. Trimming removed 7 bases from V and 0 bases from J, with 16 bases in between. Looked up from germline, CDR1 is MDHEN and CDR2 is SYDVKM. This CDR3 spans 15 amino acids. The CDR3 nucleotides read TGTGCCAGCACCTCCAGTGGGCAACCCTCCTACGAGCAGTACTTC. Its protein is CASTSSGQPSYEQYF.

Only a few counts were recorded for this clonotype. The chain recombines TRBV5-1 with TRBJ2-3; D is tentatively TRBD1 or TRBD2 (5 bases each). The CDR3 contains 15 residues. Germline-derived CDR1 and CDR2 are SGHRS and YFSETQ. V gave up 2 bases and J gave up 6 bases, with 16 bases separating them. The CDR3 region is CASSFRGRGIDTQYF. In DNA, the CDR3 is TGCGCCAGCAGCTTCCGGGGACGCGGAATTGATACGCAGTATTTT. The full variable domain, its missing parts supplied by reference TRBV5-1 and TRBJ2-3, is KAGVTQTPRYLIKTRGQQVTLSCSPISGHRSVSWYQQTPGQGLQFLFEYFSETQRNKGNFPGRFSGRQFSNSRSEMNVSTLELGDSALYLCASSFRGRGIDTQYFGPGTRLTVL.

This clonotype was counted a few times. CDR3 residues: CASSQDFGGGLGYTF. The CDR3 DNA reads as TGCGCCAGCAGCCAAGATTTTGGAGGGGGACTTGGCTACACCTTC. The chain employs TRBV4-3 and TRBJ1-2; D possibly corresponds to TRBD1 (6 bases). V was clipped by 0 bases and J by 7 bases, with 15 bases between them. The CDR3 consists of 15 residues. Germline assignment: CDR1 LGHNA and CDR2 YSLEER.

At least ten counts were recorded for this clonotype. The genes are TRBV7-2 and TRBJ1-1, with D uncertain. The ends were cut back, 0 bases at V and 1 base at J, with 9 bases in the middle. This CDR3 comprises 15 residues. CDR1 is SGHTA, CDR2 FQGNSA, per germline. The CDR3 here is CASSLARHKNTEAFF. The CDR3 bases are TGTGCCAGCAGCTTAGCAAGACACAAGAACACTGAAGCTTTCTTT.

This clonotype was detected only once. The rearrangement links TRBV5-1 to TRBJ2-7; perhaps TRBD2 as D (6 bases). The CDR3 extends over 15 amino acids. Germline V lookup: CDR1 SGHRS, CDR2 YFSETQ. V lost 0 bases, J lost 4 bases, and 14 bases lay in between. CDR3 DNA: TGCGCCAGCAGCTTGGGCCCCGCGGGAATTTACGAGCAGTACTTC. Translating it yields CASSLGPAGIYEQYF.

This clonotype was seen repeatedly, ten times or more. The V call is TRBV4-1, the J call TRBJ2-2; 10 bases fit TRBD2. Trimming at V came to 2 bases and at J to 6 bases, leaving 3 bases not matched to a gene. Per germline, CDR1 MGHRA and CDR2 YSYEKL. This CDR3 comprises 15 residues. DNA of the CDR3: TGCGCCAGCAGCCAACTAGCGGGAGTCTCCGGGGAGCTGTTTTTT. This encodes CASSQLAGVSGELFF.

This clonotype showed up just a few times. This chain uses TRBV3-1 with TRBJ2-1; no clear D. The germline V and J ends were trimmed by 5 bases and 9 bases, with 20 bases remaining between them. This CDR3 is 15 amino acids long. CDR1 and CDR2 (germline): LGHDT, YNNKEL (reference sequence). CDR3 protein: CASSAARGDWGEQFF. Written as DNA, the CDR3 is TGTGCCAGCAGCGCCGCCCGTGGAGATTGGGGTGAGCAGTTCTTC.

This rearrangement joins TRBV9 to TRBJ2-3, with D maybe TRBD2 (6 bases). The length of the CDR3 is 15 residues. The ends were cut back, 6 bases at V and 4 bases at J, with 18 bases in the middle. Germline CDR1 reads SGDLS; CDR2 reads YYNGEE. Here the CDR3 DNA reads TGTGCCAGCACCTATGGTCTAGCGAAGGCAGATACGCAGTATTTT. Translation: CASTYGLAKADTQYF.

This clonotype occurred many times. This chain joins TRBV20-1 and TRBJ1-6; the match to TRBD1 covers 9 bases. The V and J ends lost 0 bases and 10 bases, in that order; junction bases with no gene match: 10. This CDR3 contains 16 residues. From germline, CDR1 is DFQATT and CDR2 SNEGSKA (reference sequence). CDR3 bases: TGCAGTGCTAGAGACGGGACAGGGTTTCTTCGCTCACCCCTCCACTTT. Translating it yields CSARDGTGFLRSPLHF.

This clonotype was observed at least ten times. The chain carries TRBV2 and TRBJ2-2; TRBD2 agrees at 11 bases. Per germline, CDR1 SNHLY and CDR2 FYNNEI. This CDR3 has 14 amino acids. Losses at the gene ends were 6 bases for V and 5 bases for J; bases not matched to a gene: 2. The CDR3 here is CASSGTSGTGELFF. The CDR3 DNA is TGTGCCAGCAGCGGGACTAGCGGTACCGGGGAGCTGTTTTTT.

This clonotype was seen many times. The chain is built from TRBV5-6 and TRBJ1-1; D unclear. The CDR3 totals 14 residues. Germline V gives CDR1 SGHDT, CDR2 YYEEEE. Trimming took off 1 base at V and 1 base at J, with 8 bases between the two ends. The CDR3 region has the DNA TGTGCCAGCAGCTTGCCACGTTCGAACACTGAAGCTTTCTTT. Its translation: CASSLPRSNTEAFF.

Note on this clonotype: Being one base from a much bigger clone, this may be a read error. This chain links TRBV6-2 or TRBV6-3 with TRBJ2-5, with D hard to call. From germline, CDR1 is MNHEY and CDR2 SVGEGT. The CDR3 loop spans 14 amino acids. This CDR3 is CASSTTEYQETEYF. The CDR3 DNA reads as TGTGCCAGCAGCACCACAGAATACCAAGAGACCGAGTACTTC.